This T cell receptor beta chain was sequenced for a study of blood T cell repertoires in COVID-19 (dated by TCRdb to 2019 to 2021). Background for the entire study: Collaborator samples came from the United States, Italy and Spain and covered acute and convalescent phases of COVID-19. The samples were drawn from the first 160 participants of the ongoing ImmuneRACE study and from some 1,300 subjects provided by 6 global collaborators. Where available, HLA class I and class II types were taken from metadata supplied by the sample provider and were not determined by assay-based typing. The material from the prospective study consisted of cDNA or gDNA derived from T cells, B-cell-depleted T cells, or PBMCs. A de-identified subject ID, COVID-19 status, age in years and sex were almost always included in the sample metadata. The repertoires were made available in a free public database intended to serve as a resource for research on the immune response to SARS-CoV-2. The dataset comprised deeply sampled blood TCRbeta repertoires from subjects exposed to, actively infected with, or recovered from COVID-19. Paper-wide results and their limitations: The amount of clinical and demographic metadata varied by source and participant and was provided uncurated.

A second Seattle source provided samples from volunteer blood donors who had recovered from COVID-19. Whole blood was collected in K2EDTA tubes by collaborating institutions according to the institutions' own protocols. Collaborator samples were shipped for TCRbeta analysis as frozen whole blood, isolated PBMCs, or DNA extracted from either sample type. Points on this clone: Its antigen is still unknown. It has no much larger one-base neighbor in the sample; base qualities were not kept.

The immunoSEQ Assay, a bias-controlled multiplex PCR, was used to amplify TCRbeta CDR3 regions from genomic DNA. On the authors' methods: The number of nucleated cells in each sample was estimated from the amplification of reference gene primers within the assay. To quantify the absolute abundance of each unique TCRbeta CDR3 rearrangement, sequence reads were collapsed and filtered. Productive Simpson clonality was computed per sample as the square root of Simpson's diversity index over productive rearrangements. TCRdb retrieved this table from immuneACCESS and kept in-frame rearrangements only. Not all clones are present; in checked studies, unresolved V genes account for under half, and no reason is known for the remainder. The DNA gave D and trimming, while V, J and clone size come from that table. The sample profile shows 280,000 or so clones; around four fifths of them were found once. The ten biggest clones cover roughly 9.4% of the sample.

CDR1 and CDR2 (SGHRS, YFSETQ) derive from the germline V gene. Including cysteine and phenylalanine, the CDR3 has 14 amino acids. Of all the DNA, just the CDR3 is kept, 42 bases in frame from base 1. The junction shows trimming of 6 bases on V and 7 bases on J, plus 20 bases between the germline ends. Sequenced input: peripheral blood. The clonotype was recovered from a woman aged 45-59 years who had recovered from COVID-19. The chain was built from TRBV5-1 and TRBJ2-7; TRBD2 is a possible D gene, resting on 6 matching bases. The CDR3 region: CASTLGGPHGEQYF. The nucleotide sequence reads as follows: TGCGCCAGCACCCTCGGAGGGCCCCACGGGGAGCAGTACTTC.